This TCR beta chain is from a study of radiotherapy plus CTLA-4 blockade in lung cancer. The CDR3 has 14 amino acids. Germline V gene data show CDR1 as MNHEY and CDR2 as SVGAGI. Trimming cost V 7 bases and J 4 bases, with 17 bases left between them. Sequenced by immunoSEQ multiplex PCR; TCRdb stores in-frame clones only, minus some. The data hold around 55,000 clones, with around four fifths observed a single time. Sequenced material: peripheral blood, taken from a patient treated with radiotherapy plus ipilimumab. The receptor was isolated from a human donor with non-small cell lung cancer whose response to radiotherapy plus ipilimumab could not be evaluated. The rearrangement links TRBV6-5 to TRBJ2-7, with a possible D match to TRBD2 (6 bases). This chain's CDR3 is CASKPGWGEYEQYF. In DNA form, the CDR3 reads TGTGCCAGCAAACCCGGGTGGGGGGAGTACGAGCAGTACTTC.